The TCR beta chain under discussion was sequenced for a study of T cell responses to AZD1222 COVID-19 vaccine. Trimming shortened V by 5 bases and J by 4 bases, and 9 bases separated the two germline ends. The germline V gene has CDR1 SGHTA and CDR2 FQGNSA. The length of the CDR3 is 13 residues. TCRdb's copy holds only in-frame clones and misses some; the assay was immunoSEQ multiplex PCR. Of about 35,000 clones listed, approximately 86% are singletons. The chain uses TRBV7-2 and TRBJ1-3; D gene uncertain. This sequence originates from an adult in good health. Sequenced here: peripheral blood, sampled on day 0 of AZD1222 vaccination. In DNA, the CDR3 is TGTGCCAGCAGCCTTAAAGCCGGAAACACCATATATTTT. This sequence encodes CASSLKAGNTIYF. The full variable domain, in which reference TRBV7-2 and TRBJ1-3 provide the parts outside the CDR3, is GAGVSQSPSNKVTEKGKDVELRCDPISGHTALYWYRQSLGQGLEFLIYFQGNSAPDKSGLPSDRFSAERTGGSVSTLTIQRTQQEDSAVYLCASSLKAGNTIYFGEGSWLTVV.